Listed below are T cell receptor beta chains from one sample, sequenced in a study of tumor and adjacent non-tumor tissue in lung cancer. TCRdb analysed the multiplex PCR reads with MiXCR anew, one entry per CDR3 protein. The sample lists roughly 74,000 distinct CDR3 sequences, over 60% occurring once. Sample: distant non-tumor lung tissue. All receptors come from a man aged 70 or older with non-small cell lung cancer. Each CDR3 is given with its conserved first and last residue. A D gene is named only where the DNA matches it firmly.

CDR3: CASSQVRGSDNEYFF
D: TRBD2
J: TRBJ2-1
V: TRBV4-2

CDR3: CASSMTANNSPLHF
D: NA
J: TRBJ1-6
V: TRBV6-6

CDR3: CASRSNTGELFF
D: NA
J: TRBJ2-2
V: TRBV6-4

CDR3: CASIRREVSSDTRYF
D: NA
J: TRBJ2-3
V: TRBV11-3

CDR3: CSAKGQTSSGNTIYF
D: TRBD1
J: TRBJ1-3
V: TRBV20-1

CDR3: CVSSLVRYEQHF
D: NA
J: TRBJ2-7
V: TRBV11-3

CDR3: CARSYREATEAFF
D: NA
J: TRBJ1-1
V: TRBV5-1

CDR3: CASSFRGQSTDTQYF
D: TRBD1
J: TRBJ2-3
V: TRBV7-2

CDR3: CRVMTGASEEQYF
D: TRBD1
J: TRBJ2-7
V: TRBV29-1

CDR3: CASSVRQGNEELFF
D: TRBD1
J: TRBJ1-4
V: TRBV6-1

CDR3: CAISEGRVGPLNELFF
D: NA
J: TRBJ2-1
V: TRBV10-3

CDR3: CANSRSTLGNSLLHF
D: NA
J: TRBJ1-6
V: TRBV4-2

CDR3: CAGNLGAHDLYGYTF
D: NA
J: TRBJ1-2
V: TRBV5-5

CDR3: CASSLETECNEKLFF
D: NA
J: TRBJ1-4
V: TRBV11-2

CDR3: CASSYSSSCNERFF
D: NA
J: TRBJ2-1
V: TRBV6-2/TRBV6-3

CDR3: CASNLEAPHVYGYTF
D: NA
J: TRBJ1-2
V: TRBV7-9

CDR3: CASSRTLAGNGDKQYF
D: TRBD2
J: TRBJ2-7
V: TRBV4-1

CDR3: CASSLGLADTQYF
D: NA
J: TRBJ2-3
V: TRBV11-2

CDR3: CASRLSPAYQEHQYF
D: NA
J: TRBJ2-5
V: TRBV11-1

CDR3: CASSVKFRGGNIEAFF
D: NA
J: TRBJ1-1
V: TRBV12-3/TRBV12-4

CDR3: CASSTGTVWQETQYF
D: TRBD1
J: TRBJ2-5
V: TRBV11-2

CDR3: CASSAAGGLVGTGELFF
D: TRBD2
J: TRBJ2-2
V: TRBV6-2/TRBV6-3

CDR3: CVSWVGGYGYTF
D: NA
J: TRBJ1-2
V: TRBV6-5

CDR3: CASASGAVLNKPQHF
D: NA
J: TRBJ1-5
V: TRBV6-2/TRBV6-3

CDR3: CSARWGRDNSPLHF
D: NA
J: TRBJ1-6
V: TRBV20-1

CDR3: CARNQQTGSYGYTF
D: NA
J: TRBJ1-2
V: TRBV14

CDR3: CVSSTTTGRPYEQCF
D: NA
J: TRBJ2-7
V: TRBV12-3/TRBV12-4

CDR3: CSTRHLDGYTF
D: NA
J: TRBJ1-2
V: TRBV20-1

CDR3: CASRQAGARDEQYF
D: NA
J: TRBJ2-7
V: TRBV10-2

CDR3: CSAMAAGGPNIQYF
D: TRBD2
J: TRBJ2-4
V: TRBV20-1

CDR3: CASSRTLAGEGDQYF
D: TRBD2
J: TRBJ2-7
V: TRBV4-1

CDR3: CSVSGGDETQYF
D: NA
J: TRBJ2-5
V: TRBV29-1

CDR3: CASSGGDRRDQYF
D: NA
J: TRBJ2-7
V: TRBV2

CDR3: CSVLTYSNQPQHF
D: NA
J: TRBJ1-5
V: TRBV29-1

CDR3: CASSYGSSGSGRGYNEQFF
D: NA
J: TRBJ2-1
V: TRBV6-2/TRBV6-3

CDR3: CASSYSETNTNTEYF
D: NA
J: TRBJ2-3
V: TRBV6-5

CDR3: CAIRPFVGQRSKAFF
D: NA
J: TRBJ1-1
V: TRBV6-2/TRBV6-3

CDR3: CAIGLTAGSQPQDF
D: NA
J: TRBJ1-5
V: TRBV12-5

CDR3: CNVEGGRGADTQYF
D: NA
J: TRBJ2-3
V: TRBV29-1

CDR3: CASCVPRETGELFF
D: NA
J: TRBJ2-2
V: TRBV4-2

CDR3: CTSNLDQGGMYEQYF
D: NA
J: TRBJ2-7
V: TRBV11-2

CDR3: CASTCREVGTDTHYF
D: NA
J: TRBJ2-3
V: TRBV11-3

CDR3: CAYNGGGNQPQHF
D: NA
J: TRBJ1-5
V: TRBV30

CDR3: CASSLGQTNQSQHF
D: NA
J: TRBJ1-5
V: TRBV6-5

CDR3: CSAQTSRALSWSFF
D: NA
J: TRBJ1-1
V: TRBV29-1

CDR3: CASRWTSGRCDEQFF
D: TRBD2
J: TRBJ2-1
V: TRBV4-2

CDR3: CTSSYRDSGVGYTF
D: NA
J: TRBJ1-2
V: TRBV7-9

CDR3: CASTHREVSTDTRYF
D: NA
J: TRBJ2-3
V: TRBV11-3

CDR3: CVSSFGGTGRGALEQYF
D: NA
J: TRBJ2-7
V: TRBV5-6

CDR3: CASSVERGGQAKSYEQYF
D: TRBD1
J: TRBJ2-7
V: TRBV4-2

CDR3: CASRIGTGRSNSPLHF
D: NA
J: TRBJ1-6
V: TRBV6-2/TRBV6-3

CDR3: CASSGKGIVTTEAFF
D: NA
J: TRBJ1-1
V: TRBV28

CDR3: CASSRGQGVNEQYF
D: TRBD1
J: TRBJ2-7
V: TRBV9

CDR3: CASRQAFSGTGWNEQFF
D: NA
J: TRBJ2-1
V: TRBV4-1

CDR3: CASSSEVAGGRQTQYF
D: TRBD2
J: TRBJ2-5
V: TRBV5-5

CDR3: CASSLHGVYTEAFF
D: NA
J: TRBJ1-1
V: TRBV5-1

CDR3: CASSQTTDTYYEQYF
D: NA
J: TRBJ2-7
V: TRBV4-1

CDR3: CASSSRQGGNSYNSLLHF
D: TRBD1
J: TRBJ1-6
V: TRBV11-2

CDR3: CAISKRDSSYKRYF
D: TRBD1
J: TRBJ2-7
V: TRBV10-3

CDR3: CASTRQSLNIQYF
D: NA
J: TRBJ2-4
V: TRBV6-1